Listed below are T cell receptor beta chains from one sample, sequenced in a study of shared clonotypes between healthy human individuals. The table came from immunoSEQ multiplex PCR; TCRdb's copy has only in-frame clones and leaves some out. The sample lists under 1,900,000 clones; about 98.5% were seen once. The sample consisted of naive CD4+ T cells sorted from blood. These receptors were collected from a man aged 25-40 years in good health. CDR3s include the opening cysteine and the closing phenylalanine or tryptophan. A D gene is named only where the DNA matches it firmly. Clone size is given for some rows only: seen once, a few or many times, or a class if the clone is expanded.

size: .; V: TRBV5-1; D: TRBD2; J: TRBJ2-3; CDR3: CASSTRTSGNDTQYF; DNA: TGCGCCAGCAGCACAAGGACTAGCGGTAACGATACGCAGTATTTT
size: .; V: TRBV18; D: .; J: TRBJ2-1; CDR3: CASSMDRNYNEQFF; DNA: TGTGCCAGCTCCATGGACAGAAACTACAATGAGCAGTTCTTC
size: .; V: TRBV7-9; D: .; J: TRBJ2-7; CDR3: CATTGGGYEQYF; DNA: TGTGCCACTACAGGTGGAGGCTACGAGCAGTACTTC
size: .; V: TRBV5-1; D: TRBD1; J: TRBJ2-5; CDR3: CASSTQDRGGETQYF; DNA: TGCGCCAGCAGCACACAGGACAGGGGAGGAGAGACCCAGTACTTC
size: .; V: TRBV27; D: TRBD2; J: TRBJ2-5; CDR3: CASSPILASARETQYF; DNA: TGTGCCAGCAGTCCGATACTAGCGTCTGCTAGAGAGACCCAGTACTTC
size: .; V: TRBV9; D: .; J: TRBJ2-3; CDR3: CASRGVMTDTQYF; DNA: TGTGCCAGCAGAGGGGTGATGACAGATACGCAGTATTTT
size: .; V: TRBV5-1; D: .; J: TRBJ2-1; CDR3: CASSRRGNEQFF; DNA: TGCGCCAGCAGCAGGCGGGGCAATGAGCAGTTCTTC
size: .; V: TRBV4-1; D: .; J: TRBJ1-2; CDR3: CASSQQGSNYGYTF; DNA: TGCGCCAGCAGCCAGCAGGGGAGTAACTATGGCTACACCTTC
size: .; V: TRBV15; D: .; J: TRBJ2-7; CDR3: CATSRGGSSYEQYF; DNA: TGTGCCACCAGCAGAGGGGGGAGCTCCTACGAGCAGTACTTC
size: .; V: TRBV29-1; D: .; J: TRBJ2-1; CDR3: CSVPSRGLFSNEQFF; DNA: TGCAGCGTCCCATCTCGGGGTCTCTTTTCCAATGAGCAGTTCTTC
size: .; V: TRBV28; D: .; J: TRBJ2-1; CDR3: CASSLFRRGLFNEQFF; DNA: TGTGCCAGCAGTTTATTCCGGAGGGGTCTATTCAATGAGCAGTTCTTC
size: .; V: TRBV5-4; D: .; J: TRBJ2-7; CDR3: CASSLAWSRQNRYEQYF; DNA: TGTGCCAGCAGCTTGGCCTGGTCGAGACAGAATCGGTACGAGCAGTACTTC
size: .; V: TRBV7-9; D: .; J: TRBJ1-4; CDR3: CASSEVVTNEKLFF; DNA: TGTGCCAGCAGCGAAGTGGTTACTAATGAAAAACTGTTTTTT
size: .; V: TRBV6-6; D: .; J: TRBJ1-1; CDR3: CASSYSRGVGDTEAFF; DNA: TGTGCCAGCAGTTACTCGAGAGGGGTAGGCGACACTGAAGCTTTCTTT
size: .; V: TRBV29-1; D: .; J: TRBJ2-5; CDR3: CSVEGLGRKKETQYF; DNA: TGCAGCGTTGAAGGGTTAGGACGGAAAAAAGAGACCCAGTACTTC
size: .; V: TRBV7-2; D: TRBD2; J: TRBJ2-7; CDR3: CASSLEGLAGVLQYF; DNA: TGTGCCAGCAGCTTAGAGGGACTAGCGGGAGTATTACAGTACTTC
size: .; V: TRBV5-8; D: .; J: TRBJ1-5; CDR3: CASSFFQGHSSNQPQHF; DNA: TGTGCCAGCAGCTTTTTCCAGGGACATAGTAGCAATCAGCCCCAGCATTTT
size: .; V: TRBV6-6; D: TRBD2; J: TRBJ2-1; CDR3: CASSRTSLLPNEQFF; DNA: TGTGCCAGCAGCCGGACTAGTCTTCTTCCGAATGAGCAGTTCTTC
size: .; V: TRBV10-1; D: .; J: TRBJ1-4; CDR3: CASSESAVRGEKLFF; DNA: TGCGCCAGCAGTGAGTCGGCCGTTCGCGGTGAAAAACTGTTTTTT
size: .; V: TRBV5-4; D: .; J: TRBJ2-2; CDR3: CASSTLIERRTGELFF; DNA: TGTGCCAGCAGCACTTTAATTGAAAGGAGAACCGGGGAGCTGTTTTTT
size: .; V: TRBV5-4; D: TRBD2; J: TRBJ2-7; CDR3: CASSVVAGGPGEQYF; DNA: TGTGCCAGCAGCGTCGTAGCGGGAGGGCCGGGCGAGCAGTACTTC
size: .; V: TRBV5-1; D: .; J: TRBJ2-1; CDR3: CASNRDQVGEQFF; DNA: TGCGCCAGCAATCGGGACCAAGTAGGGGAGCAGTTCTTC
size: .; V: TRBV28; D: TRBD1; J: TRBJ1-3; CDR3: CASSLSWTGARYF; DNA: TGTGCCAGCAGTTTATCTTGGACAGGGGCCCGATATTTT
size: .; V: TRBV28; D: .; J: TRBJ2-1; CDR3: CASSPRGEQFF; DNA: TGTGCCAGCAGTCCCAGAGGTGAGCAGTTCTTC
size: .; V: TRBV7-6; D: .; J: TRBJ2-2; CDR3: CASSLAFRDRTGELFF; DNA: TGTGCCAGCAGCTTAGCTTTCCGGGATCGGACCGGGGAGCTGTTTTTT
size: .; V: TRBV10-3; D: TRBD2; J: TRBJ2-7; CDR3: CAISATSGGSYEQYF; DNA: TGTGCCATCAGCGCAACTAGCGGGGGGTCGTACGAGCAGTACTTC
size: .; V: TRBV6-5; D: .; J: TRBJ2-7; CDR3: CASSEPVPWEQYF; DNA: TGTGCCAGCAGTGAACCAGTTCCTTGGGAGCAGTACTTC
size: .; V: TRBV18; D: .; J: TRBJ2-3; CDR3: CASSPVGQPGVDTQYF; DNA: TGTGCCAGCTCACCGGTGGGACAGCCGGGGGTAGATACGCAGTATTTT
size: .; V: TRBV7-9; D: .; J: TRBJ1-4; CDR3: CASMPGRATNEKLFF; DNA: TGTGCCAGCATGCCAGGAAGAGCAACTAATGAAAAACTGTTTTTT
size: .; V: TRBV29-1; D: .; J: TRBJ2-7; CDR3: CSVVDRSYEQYF; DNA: TGCAGCGTAGTTGACAGATCTTACGAGCAGTACTTC
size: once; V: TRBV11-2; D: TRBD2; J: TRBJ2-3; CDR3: CASSLEASGGDTQYF; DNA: TGTGCCAGCAGCTTAGAGGCTAGCGGTGGGGATACGCAGTATTTT
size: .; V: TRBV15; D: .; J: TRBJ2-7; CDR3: CATSRGPPRSYEQYF; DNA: TGTGCCACCAGCAGAGGACCCCCTAGATCCTACGAGCAGTACTTC
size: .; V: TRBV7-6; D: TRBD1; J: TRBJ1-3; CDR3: CASSLVGGTGSSGNTIYF; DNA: TGTGCCAGCAGCTTAGTAGGGGGGACAGGGAGCTCTGGAAACACCATATATTTT
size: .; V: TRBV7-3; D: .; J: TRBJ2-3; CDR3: CASSPFGGGDTQYF; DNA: TGTGCCAGCAGCCCCTTTGGGGGGGGCGATACGCAGTATTTT
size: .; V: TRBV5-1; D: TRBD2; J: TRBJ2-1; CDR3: CASSLTGTSNNEQFF; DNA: TGCGCCAGCAGCTTGACCGGGACTAGCAACAATGAGCAGTTCTTC
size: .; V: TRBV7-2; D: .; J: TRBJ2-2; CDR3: CASNRVPRTGELFF; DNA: TGTGCCAGCAACAGGGTCCCCCGTACCGGGGAGCTGTTTTTT
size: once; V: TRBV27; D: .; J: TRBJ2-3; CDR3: CASRGRISTDTQYF; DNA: TGTGCCAGCAGAGGCAGAATAAGCACAGATACGCAGTATTTT
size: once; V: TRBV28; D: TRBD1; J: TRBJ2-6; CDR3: CASTTGADGGANVLTF; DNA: TGTGCCAGCACCACAGGGGCCGATGGAGGGGCCAACGTCCTGACTTTC
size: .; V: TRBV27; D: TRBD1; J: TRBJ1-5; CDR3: CASSLLGQHNQPQHF; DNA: TGTGCCAGCAGTTTACTGGGACAGCATAATCAGCCCCAGCATTTT
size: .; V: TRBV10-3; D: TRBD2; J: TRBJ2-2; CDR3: CAISASSGSTGELFF; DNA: TGTGCCATCAGTGCCTCCAGCGGGAGCACCGGGGAGCTGTTTTTT
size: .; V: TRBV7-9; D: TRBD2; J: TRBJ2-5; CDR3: CASSLGLAGQETQYF; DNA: TGTGCCAGCAGCTTAGGGCTAGCGGGGCAAGAGACCCAGTACTTC
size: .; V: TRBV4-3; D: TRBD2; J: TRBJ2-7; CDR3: CASSQAGTSYGAGGYEQYF; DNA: TGCGCCAGCAGCCAAGCCGGGACTAGCTACGGGGCGGGGGGTTACGAGCAGTACTTC
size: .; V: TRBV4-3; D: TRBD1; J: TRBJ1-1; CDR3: CASSQVFPGGAAGTEAFF; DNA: TGCGCCAGCAGCCAAGTATTTCCAGGGGGCGCGGCGGGCACTGAAGCTTTCTTT
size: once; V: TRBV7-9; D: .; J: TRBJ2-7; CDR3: CASSLPERTPYEQYF; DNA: TGTGCCAGCAGCTTACCAGAGAGAACCCCCTACGAGCAGTACTTC